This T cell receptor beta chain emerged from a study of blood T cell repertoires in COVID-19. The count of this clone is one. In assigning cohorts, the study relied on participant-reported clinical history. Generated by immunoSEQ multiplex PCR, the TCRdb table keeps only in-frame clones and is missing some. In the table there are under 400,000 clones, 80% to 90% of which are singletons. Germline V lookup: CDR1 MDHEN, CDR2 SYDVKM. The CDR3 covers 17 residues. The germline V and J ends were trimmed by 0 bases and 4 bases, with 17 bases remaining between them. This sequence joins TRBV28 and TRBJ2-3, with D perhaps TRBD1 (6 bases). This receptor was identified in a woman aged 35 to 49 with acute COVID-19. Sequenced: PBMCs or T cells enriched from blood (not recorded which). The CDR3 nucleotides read TGTGCCAGCAGTTTATGGTCCCGTTCGCAGGGGTCAGATACGCAGTATTTT. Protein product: CASSLWSRSQGSDTQYF. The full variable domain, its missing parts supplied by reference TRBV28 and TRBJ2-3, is DVKVTQSSRYLVKRTGEKVFLECVQDMDHENMFWYRQDPGLGLRLIYFSYDVKMKEKGDIPEGYSVSREKKERFSLILESASTNQTSMYLCASSLWSRSQGSDTQYFGPGTRLTVL.